This T cell receptor (beta chain) was documented in a study of cytomegalovirus exposure and HLA in healthy donors (dated by TCRdb to 2017 to 2019). The study in broad terms: The approximately 710 repertoires of the first cohort and the 120 validation repertoires were produced on the same platform, according to a later analysis. The study aimed to test whether cataloging public T cell receptors could reveal signatures of past pathogen exposure. Besides the first cohort of 666 subjects, a separate validation cohort made up of 120 or so different subjects was used. The study combined high-throughput TCR immunosequencing, statistical association of individual TCRs with disease status, and machine learning to predict cytomegalovirus infection status. Points the paper makes about the study in general: While some public TCRs were present in many individuals, most TCR sequences turned up only very rarely across donors. The study gave a list of 150 to 200 TCR beta chains associated with cytomegalovirus. The classifier was reported to diagnose cytomegalovirus status with high specificity and sensitivity in both the original and validation cohorts. It was suggested by the authors that the approach could potentially be generalized to other disease states and immunological phenotypes. A few of the identified cytomegalovirus-associated TCR beta chains were confirmed in vitro to be specific for cytomegalovirus antigens. All 120 or so repertoires were used to score co-occurrence in the validation cohort in a later analysis, because that analysis had no HLA typing for the cohort. Of the cluster scores, approximately 95% were above 0 in a later analysis, which found that TCRs clustered in the first cohort also tended to co-occur in the 120 or so validation repertoires.

About this clone itself: Its specific antigen is unknown. No quality values exist for individual bases; no much larger clone is one base distant.

Separate from the approximately 670-subject first cohort, the validation cohort of 90 to 150 subjects was the group to which the donors belonged. Libraries were constructed by the immunoSEQ multiplex PCR assay. Processing in the source paper ran as follows. A statistical classification framework was developed to diagnose cytomegalovirus status using the catalog of TCR beta chain sequences. What TCRdb holds here is the immuneACCESS table cut down to in-frame rearrangements. Part of the clones is not present; checked against another copy, under half of the missing clones reflect an unresolved V gene, and the others are unexplained. From that table come the V and J calls and clone size; the DNA was used to work out D and trimming. For this sample there are 300,000 to 400,000 clones; approximately 90% appear just once. The top ten clonotypes cover 0.83% of the sample. This TCR was recovered from a woman aged 18-35 years in good health and CMV-seronegative. The specimen sequenced was PBMCs.

The CDR3 protein: CANNRDRDPEAFF. At the DNA level, the sequence is TGTGCCAACAACCGGGACAGGGATCCAGAAGCTTTCTTT. Here the chain combines TRBV2 and TRBJ1-1; 9 junctional bases match TRBD1. The germline V gene sets CDR1 to SNHLY and CDR2 to FYNNEI. Including the terminal cysteine and phenylalanine, the CDR3 comprises 13 residues. This entry keeps only the CDR3 DNA: 39 bases, framed from base 1. Compared with germline, V lacks 10 bases and J lacks 8 bases; bases without a gene match: 11.